Given below is one TCR beta chain in context. Its matching antigen is unknown. Assay used: immunoSEQ multiplex PCR; TCRdb lists only in-frame clones, some missing. Among 100,000 or so clones, approximately 58% were seen once, and the ten largest hold 37%. The CDR3 consists of 14 residues. The germline CDR1 and CDR2 sequences are SGHNT and YENEEA. V shed 5 bases and J shed 10 bases, with 18 bases lying between them. The sample belongs to a study of cytotoxic CD8 clonotypes in ibrutinib-treated CLL. Broader study findings: Baseline-level clonality went beyond age-matched healthy donors and moved in step with circulating CD8+ T-cell counts. Treatment saw public clonotypes, which were uncommon, either contract or stay stable.

This specimen was PBMCs, taken after 24 months of ibrutinib treatment. This TCR derives from a human donor with chronic lymphocytic leukemia. V gene TRBV11-3 combines with J gene TRBJ2-1; D gene unclear. The CDR3 reads CASSPGGLPKEQFF. CDR3 bases: TGTGCCAGCAGCCCAGGCGGTCTTCCTAAGGAGCAGTTCTTC.